This T cell receptor (beta chain) was sequenced during a study of OX40 agonist ivuxolimab in advanced cancers. General study findings and limits: The study did not work out the antigen specificity of the expanded peripheral T cells.

This clone has just a few counts. Its antigen is unidentified. Sequencing was performed with immunoSEQ multiplex PCR; in TCRdb, only in-frame clones are kept and a portion is missing. This sample has 25,000 to 35,000 clones, with more than 70% found just once. CDR3 size: 13 residues. Germline lookup yields CDR1 SGHNT and CDR2 YYREEE (reference sequence). Trimming cost V 3 bases and J 1 base, with 7 bases left between them. The sequence came from an adult with an advanced solid tumor such as melanoma, head and neck, liver or kidney cancer. Sequenced material: CD4+ or CD8+ T cells sorted from blood, taken in a trial of the OX40 agonist ivuxolimab. The rearrangement links TRBV5-4 to TRBJ1-1; TRBD1 might be the D (5 bases). CDR3 sequence reads: CASSYGGNTEAFF. The CDR3 region has the DNA TGTGCCAGCAGCTATGGGGGGAACACTGAAGCTTTCTTT.